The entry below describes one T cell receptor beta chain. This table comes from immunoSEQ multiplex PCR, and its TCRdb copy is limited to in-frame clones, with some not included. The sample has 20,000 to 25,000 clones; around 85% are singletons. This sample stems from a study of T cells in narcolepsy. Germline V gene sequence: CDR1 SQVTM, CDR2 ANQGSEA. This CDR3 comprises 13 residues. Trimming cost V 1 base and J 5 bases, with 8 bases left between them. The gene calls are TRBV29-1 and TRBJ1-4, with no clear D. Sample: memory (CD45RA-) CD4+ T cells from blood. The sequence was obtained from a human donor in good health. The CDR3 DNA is TGCAGCGTTGAAGGTCGAGGAAATGAAAAACTGTTTTTT. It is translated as CSVEGRGNEKLFF. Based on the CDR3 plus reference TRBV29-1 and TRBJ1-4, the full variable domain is SAVISQKPSRDICQRGTSLTIQCQVDSQVTMMFWYRQQPGQSLTLIATANQGSEATYESGFVIDKFPISRPNLTFSTLTVSNMSPEDSSIYLCSVEGRGNEKLFFGSGTQLSVL.